This entry features one TCR beta chain sequence. This clone's antigen is unknown. Base quality data are lacking; no much larger clone is found one base away. The library was produced with the immunoSEQ multiplex PCR assay. Processing in the source paper ran as follows. A statistical classification framework was built for diagnosing cytomegalovirus status from the catalog of TCR beta chain sequences. TCRdb took over this immuneACCESS table, retaining in-frame rearrangements with V and J assigned. Such tables are incomplete; in checked studies, under half of the missing clones stem from an unresolved V gene, and the remainder is unexplained. The V and J calls and clone size were taken over from that table, and D and trimming were inferred from the DNA. Present in this sample are under 250,000 clones, around 80% of which were seen just once. The biggest ten clones account for roughly 1.2% of the sample.

The sample originates from a study of cytomegalovirus exposure and HLA in healthy donors (dated 2017 in TCRdb). About the investigation overall: According to a later analysis, the roughly 120 validation repertoires were produced on the same platform as the approximately 690 repertoires of the first cohort. The study was designed to test whether signatures of past pathogen exposure could be identified by cataloging public T cell receptors. Along with the roughly 700-subject first cohort, a separate validation cohort of over a hundred different subjects was used. To predict cytomegalovirus infection status, the study combined high-throughput TCR immunosequencing, statistical association of individual TCRs with disease status, and machine learning.

Donors formed part of the validation cohort, which comprised 120 subjects and was distinct from the first cohort of under 750 subjects. Results the study describes overall, beyond this receptor: In a later analysis, TCRs clustered in the first cohort were found to also tend to co-occur in the 100 to 150 validation repertoires, with approximately 93% of cluster scores above 0. It was suggested by the authors that the approach could potentially be generalized to other disease states and immunological phenotypes. The classifier was reported to diagnose cytomegalovirus status with high specificity and sensitivity in both the original cohort and the validation cohort. The study listed 164 TCR beta chains as associated with cytomegalovirus. Most TCR sequences were seen in very few donors, while some public TCRs were found in many individuals. A later analysis lacked HLA typing for the validation cohort, so it scored co-occurrence in that cohort across all 110 or so repertoires. In vitro tests confirmed that three of the cytomegalovirus-associated TCR beta chains recognize cytomegalovirus antigens.

The clonotype originates from a woman aged 25 to 39 in good health and CMV-seronegative. The sample comprised PBMCs.

The base sequence is TGTGCCAGTAGCGCTAGCGGCTTCACAGATACGCAGTATTTT. This sequence encodes CASSASGFTDTQYF. The V and J segments used are TRBV19 and TRBJ2-3, and TRBD2 matches 7 of the central bases. The germline V gene (reference sequence) supplies CDR1 LNHDA and CDR2 SQIVND. Taken from cysteine to phenylalanine, the CDR3 has 14 residues. The read is trimmed to its CDR3 DNA, 42 bases read in frame from base 1. Ends trimmed: V by 6 bases, J by 2 bases; bases unmatched to a gene: 5. Joined to the reference TRBV19 and TRBJ2-3 proteins, this CDR3 gives the full variable domain: DGGITQSPKYLFRKEGQNVTLSCEQNLNHDAMYWYRQDPGQGLRLIYYSQIVNDFQKGDIAEGYSVSREKKESFPLTVTSAQKNPTAFYLCASSASGFTDTQYFGPGTRLTVL.